This T cell receptor beta chain came from a study of somatic mutations in cytotoxic T cells in rheumatoid arthritis. General study findings and limits: Some patients, about an eighth of the roughly 60, had a largest CD8+ clone that exceeded 20% of CD8+ cells.

Germline CDR1 is SGHDT and CDR2 is YYEEEE. The CDR3 is 15 residues long. The J segment lost 3 bases and the V segment lost 3 bases, leaving 4 bases of the junction unmatched. Libraries were prepared by immunoSEQ multiplex PCR; TCRdb keeps only in-frame clonotypes and omits some of them. Here the sample spans some 10,000 clones, around 84% being singletons. Concerning this clone itself: Its antigen is unidentified.

Sequencing used CD8+ T cells sorted from blood. The V gene is TRBV5-6, the J gene TRBJ2-3; 10 nucleotides match TRBD2. The clonotype comes from an adult with rheumatoid arthritis. CDR3 bases: TGTGCCAGCAGCTCCGTACTAGCGGGGACAGATACGCAGTATTTT. It is translated as CASSSVLAGTDTQYF.